Following are 31 T cell receptor beta chains from one sample sequenced in a study of T-cell reconstitution after alpha-beta-depleted transplantation in children. It was with unique molecular identifiers that the TCRbeta library was prepared. MiXCR was run by TCRdb on the PCR reads, yielding one entry per CDR3 protein. Here the sample spans a few hundred thousand distinct CDR3 sequences, roughly 9% being singletons. The sample in question was PBMCs from the stem cell graft donor, obtained from the stem cell graft. The receptors were sampled from a human donor who donated a stem cell graft to a child with acute lymphoblastic leukemia.

The chain links TRBV11-1 to TRBJ2-1; 11 bases line up with TRBD1. With 5 bases clipped from V and 3 bases from J, the junction kept 15 bases outside the gene matches. This CDR3 comprises 19 residues. The V gene's germline CDR1 is SGHAT and CDR2 FQDESV (reference sequence). CDR3 loop: CASSGGQGASDPNYNEQFF. The CDR3 bases are TGTGCCAGCAGCGGCGGACAGGGGGCGAGTGATCCCAACTACAATGAGCAGTTCTTC.

This clonotype has only a few counts. The CDR3 DNA follows: TGTGCCAGCAGCCTATCTACCCAGGGGAACACTGAAGCTTTCTTT. This sequence encodes CASSLSTQGNTEAFF. The chain recombines TRBV12-3 or TRBV12-4 with TRBJ1-1; D is possibly TRBD1 (5 bases). V lost 6 bases and J 1 base, leaving 15 bases between the germline ends. CDR3 length equals 15 residues.

This clonotype has ten or more counts. This chain joins TRBV4-2 and TRBJ1-1; D call uncertain. The CDR3 extends over 13 amino acids. CDR1 is LGHNA and CDR2 is YNFKEQ in the germline V gene. V was cut by 4 bases and J by 1 base, with 7 bases left in between. The CDR3 loop is CASSLWGNTEAFF. Written as DNA, the CDR3 is TGTGCCAGCAGCCTCTGGGGGAACACTGAAGCTTTCTTT.

The rearrangement uses TRBV20-1 and TRBJ1-5; the D is unclear. V was clipped by 7 bases and J by 2 bases, with 12 bases between them. The CDR3 consists of 13 residues. Per germline, CDR1 DFQATT and CDR2 SNEGSKA (reference sequence). The CDR3 DNA follows: TGCAGTGTCATGAGGGATGGCAATCAGCCCCAGCATTTT. Translating gives CSVMRDGNQPQHF.

This clonotype has a handful of counts. The J gene is TRBJ1-4, the V gene TRBV27; D uncertain. This CDR3 is built from 15 residues. The V end lost 5 bases, the J end lost 5 bases, and 15 bases lay between the germline ends. Germline CDR1 is MNHEY and CDR2 is SMNVEV (reference sequence). This CDR3 reads CASSTGRFQNEKLFF. CDR3 nucleotides: TGTGCCAGCAGTACCGGACGGTTCCAAAATGAAAAACTGTTTTTT.

There are a few counts of this clonotype. The rearrangement uses TRBV7-2 and TRBJ1-6, with 8 bases aligning to TRBD1. J lost 10 bases, V lost 2 bases, and 10 bases had no gene match. Germline V gene sequence: CDR1 SGHTA, CDR2 FQGNSA. The CDR3 is made up of 16 amino acids. The CDR3 spells CASSLLAAGGESPLHF. The CDR3 nucleotides read TGTGCCAGCAGCTTACTTGCGGCAGGGGGCGAATCACCCCTCCACTTT. Based on the CDR3 plus reference TRBV7-2 and TRBJ1-6, the full variable domain is GAGVSQSPSNKVTEKGKDVELRCDPISGHTALYWYRQSLGQGLEFLIYFQGNSAPDKSGLPSDRFSAERTGGSVSTLTIQRTQQEDSAVYLCASSLLAAGGESPLHFGNGTRLTVT.

This clonotype was seen many times. The chain combines TRBV28 with TRBJ2-7, with TRBD1 identical over 8 bases. The CDR3 extends over 14 amino acids. Germline lookup yields CDR1 MDHEN and CDR2 SYDVKM. Germline trimming cut 5 bases from V and 4 bases from J; bases unmatched to any gene: 7. The CDR3 nucleotides read TGTGCCAGCAGTCAGACAGGGGATTGGTACGAGCAGTACTTC. This encodes CASSQTGDWYEQYF.

V usage is TRBV7-6 and J usage is TRBJ1-3, with TRBD1 identical over 7 bases. The CDR3 has 16 residues. Germline V gene lookup returns CDR1 SGHVS and CDR2 FNYEAQ. Trimming removed 5 bases from V and 1 base from J; junction bases left unmatched: 8. The DNA of the CDR3 is TGTGCCAGCAGCACCACACAGGGGAGGTCTGGAAACACCATATATTTT. Its protein product is CASSTTQGRSGNTIYF.

The rearrangement links TRBV27 to TRBJ1-5, with D perhaps matching TRBD1 (5 bases). The CDR3 has 12 amino acids. Germline CDR1 is MNHEY and CDR2 is SMNVEV (reference sequence). V lost 6 bases and J 5 bases, leaving 8 bases between the germline ends. CDR3 DNA: TGTGCCAGCAGATCAGGGTATCAGCCCCAGCATTTT. It is translated as CASRSGYQPQHF.

Notes on this clonotype: At one end, the junction sequence differs from germline, possibly due to a read error. This chain connects TRBV14 to TRBJ2-2; TRBD2 might be the D (5 bases). Looked up from germline, CDR1 is SGHDN and CDR2 is FVKESK. The CDR3 loop spans 14 amino acids. In DNA form, the CDR3 reads TGTGCCAGCAGCCAACTACAGCTTACCGGGAAGCTGTTTTTT. It encodes CASSQLQLTGKLFF.

The chain recombines TRBV6-1 with TRBJ1-5; 8 nucleotides match TRBD1. V gave up 6 bases and J gave up 4 bases; unmatched junction bases: 8. This CDR3 spans 15 amino acids. CDR1 is MNHNS, CDR2 SASEGT, per germline. For the CDR3, the DNA is TGTGCCAGCAGCACCCGAAGGACAGGGAATCAGCCCCAGCATTTT. This gives the protein CASSTRRTGNQPQHF.

The sample holds many counts of this clonotype. V is TRBV7-9 and J is TRBJ2-4; 8 bases map to TRBD1. The CDR3 is 14 amino acids. Looked up from germline, CDR1 is SEHNR and CDR2 is FQNEAQ (reference sequence). Trimming at V came to 5 bases and at J to 8 bases, leaving 8 bases not matched to a gene. Here the CDR3 reads CASSAGTGGYIQYF. CDR3 in DNA: TGTGCCAGCAGCGCCGGGACAGGAGGATACATTCAGTACTTC. The entire variable domain, with the rest obtained from reference TRBV7-9 and TRBJ2-4, is as follows: DTGVSQNPRHKITKRGQNVTFRCDPISEHNRLYWYRQTLGQGPEFLTYFQNEAQLEKSRLLSDRFSAERPKGSFSTLEIQRTEQGDSAMYLCASSAGTGGYIQYFGAGTRLSVL.

This chain joins TRBV15 and TRBJ1-2; the D is unclear. The CDR3 spans 16 residues. Germline CDR1 and CDR2: LNHNV and YYDKDF (reference sequence). V was trimmed by 0 bases and J by 2 bases, leaving 13 bases between them. The CDR3 nucleotides read TGTGCCACCAGCAGAGATTATGGGCAGGCAAACTATGGCTACACCTTC. This codes for CATSRDYGQANYGYTF.

The rearrangement joins TRBV5-1 to TRBJ1-1; 9 bases line up with TRBD1. The CDR3 consists of 15 residues. CDR1 is SGHRS, CDR2 YFSETQ, per germline. V gave up 4 bases and J gave up 8 bases; unmatched junction bases: 12. CDR3 sequence reads: CASSILTGGAGEAFF. CDR3 nucleotides: TGCGCCAGCAGCATACTTACAGGGGGCGCGGGAGAAGCTTTCTTT.

In its sample, this clonotype was seen a few times. The V call is TRBV5-4, the J call TRBJ1-5; D is unresolved. V lost 4 bases, J lost 7 bases, and 12 bases lay in between. This CDR3 contains 13 residues. Looked up from germline, CDR1 is SGHNT and CDR2 is YYREEE (reference sequence). The CDR3 is CASSVAGVQPQHF. The CDR3 region has the DNA TGTGCCAGCAGCGTCGCAGGAGTACAGCCCCAGCATTTT.

Many counts were recorded for this clonotype. The chain combines TRBV10-1 with TRBJ1-4; D ambiguous. Germline CDR1 is WNHNN and CDR2 is SYGVQD (reference sequence). Trimming pared 3 bases from V and 8 bases from J, leaving 13 bases between. The CDR3 sequence is 14 residues long. CDR3 sequence: CASSDGSKREKLFF. The CDR3 coding sequence is TGCGCCAGCAGTGATGGGAGCAAGCGGGAAAAACTGTTTTTT.

This clonotype has more than one count but fewer than ten. The chain employs TRBV20-1 and TRBJ1-5; no reliable D call. There are 14 residues in the CDR3. V lost 4 bases to trimming and J lost 1 base, with 11 bases between them. Germline V gives CDR1 DFQATT, CDR2 SNEGSKA (reference sequence). In DNA, the CDR3 is TGCAGTGCTAAACAGACACAGAGCAATCAGCCCCAGCATTTT. Its protein product is CSAKQTQSNQPQHF.

The chain links TRBV5-1 to TRBJ1-1; D gene ambiguous. The CDR3 length is 14 residues. V lost 4 bases and J lost 3, with 13 bases in between. Germline V lookup: CDR1 SGHRS, CDR2 YFSETQ. The CDR3 protein is CASSRRVGDTEAFF. In nucleotides, the CDR3 is TGCGCCAGCAGCCGTCGAGTAGGCGACACTGAAGCTTTCTTT.

This rearrangement joins TRBV5-6 to TRBJ2-2; D tentatively reads TRBD1 or TRBD2 (5 bases each). The CDR3 totals 15 residues. CDR1 is SGHDT and CDR2 is YYEEEE in the germline V gene. The V end was cut by 6 bases, the J end by 5 bases, with 17 bases between. CDR3 in DNA: TGTGCCAGCAACCTGGGACGGATAATAACCGGGGAGCTGTTTTTT. Translating it yields CASNLGRIITGELFF.

The V and J genes are TRBV5-1 and TRBJ1-2; TRBD1 matches 7 bases. Germline lookup yields CDR1 SGHRS and CDR2 YFSETQ. J lost 1 base, V lost 5 bases, and 8 bases had no gene match. The CDR3 covers 15 residues. CDR3 residues: CASRLQGPVNYGYTF. As DNA, the CDR3 is TGCGCCAGCAGATTACAGGGGCCCGTTAACTATGGCTACACCTTC. Variable domain in full (rest from reference TRBV5-1 and TRBJ1-2): KAGVTQTPRYLIKTRGQQVTLSCSPISGHRSVSWYQQTPGQGLQFLFEYFSETQRNKGNFPGRFSGRQFSNSRSEMNVSTLELGDSALYLCASRLQGPVNYGYTFGSGTRLTVV.

This clonotype appeared a few times. The chain combines TRBV6-1 with TRBJ2-7, with 7 bases that match TRBD1. The CDR3 is made up of 14 amino acids. V lost 6 bases, J lost 3 bases, and 8 bases stayed unmatched. Germline V gene lookup returns CDR1 MNHNS and CDR2 SASEGT. CDR3 region: CASRPGTDNYEQYF. The CDR3 nucleotides read TGTGCCAGCAGGCCCGGGACAGACAACTACGAGCAGTACTTC.

This clonotype was found a few times. In DNA form, the CDR3 reads TGTGCCAGCAGTTTCGCGATGAACACTGAAGCTTTCTTT. Translation gives CASSFAMNTEAFF. The chain has TRBV12-3 or TRBV12-4 and TRBJ1-1; no reliable D call. The CDR3 has 13 residues. V was cut by 3 bases and J by 0 bases, with 5 bases left in between.

The table lists this clonotype with a few counts. The chain joins TRBV5-1 to TRBJ1-4; the D is unclear. CDR1 and CDR2 from the germline V gene are SGHRS and YFSETQ. The CDR3 extends over 15 amino acids. V was clipped by 0 bases and J by 10 bases, with 16 bases between them. The CDR3 reads CASSLAGYEGGKLFF. Written as DNA, the CDR3 is TGCGCCAGCAGCTTGGCGGGGTACGAGGGTGGAAAACTGTTTTTT.

This chain joins TRBV6-2 or TRBV6-3 and TRBJ1-6; no definite D call. Per the germline V gene, CDR1 is MNHEY and CDR2 is SVGEGT. The germline V and J ends were trimmed by 2 bases and 0 bases, with 5 bases remaining between them. The length of the CDR3 is 15 residues. CDR3 in amino acids: CASSYGVSYNSPLHF. The CDR3 nucleotides are TGTGCCAGCAGTTACGGAGTCTCCTATAATTCACCCCTCCACTTT.

The J gene is TRBJ2-2, the V gene TRBV10-3; maybe TRBD2 (6 bases). This CDR3 is built from 15 residues. V shed 3 bases and J shed 7 bases, with 15 bases lying between them. In germline, CDR1 is ENHRY, CDR2 SYGVKD. The chain's CDR3 is CAISEKGGNVGELFF. The CDR3 DNA is TGTGCCATCAGTGAAAAAGGAGGGAACGTCGGGGAGCTGTTTTTT.

To note about this clonotype: A single base separates this from a much larger clone, so it may be a read error. The chain employs TRBV20-1 and TRBJ1-3, with 7 bases identical to TRBD1. This CDR3 has 15 residues. In germline, CDR1 is DFQATT, CDR2 SNEGSKA (reference sequence). The CDR3 bases are TGCAGTGCCAGAGGACAGGCAGTCTCTGGAAACACCATATATTTT. It encodes CSARGQAVSGNTIYF.

This clonotype was seen a handful of times. The chain links TRBV20-1 to TRBJ1-1; no reliable D call. Germline V CDR1 and CDR2: DFQATT, SNEGSKA (reference sequence). Trimming shortened V by 2 bases and J by 1 base, and 5 bases separated the two germline ends. CDR3 size: 12 residues. The DNA of the CDR3 is TGCAGTGCTAGAAGACCGAACACTGAAGCTTTCTTT. Amino acids: CSARRPNTEAFF.

The J gene is TRBJ2-3, the V gene TRBV24-1; unclear D gene. Germline V gives CDR1 KGHDR, CDR2 SFDVKD. V lost 2 bases and J 2 bases, leaving 10 bases between the germline ends. CDR3 size: 15 residues. In DNA, the CDR3 is TGTGCCACCAGTGATTCCGGGTCGTTCACAGATACGCAGTATTTT. Protein: CATSDSGSFTDTQYF.

The gene calls are TRBV4-3 and TRBJ1-1; D ambiguous. CDR1 and CDR2 from the germline V gene are LGHNA and YSLEER. V lost 0 bases and J 8 bases, leaving 19 bases between the germline ends. This CDR3 is built from 16 residues. The CDR3 is CASSQDVPRVGSEAFF. The CDR3 region has the DNA TGCGCCAGCAGCCAAGATGTCCCAAGGGTGGGATCGGAAGCTTTCTTT.

This clonotype has at least ten counts. The V and J genes are TRBV16 and TRBJ2-7; D call uncertain. The CDR3 has 14 residues. Trimming shortened V by 5 bases and J by 1 base, and 12 bases separated the two germline ends. In germline, CDR1 is KGHSY, CDR2 FQNENV. The CDR3 loop is CASSYGTASYEQYF. The CDR3 bases are TGTGCCAGCAGCTACGGCACCGCTTCCTACGAGCAGTACTTC. Combining the CDR3 with reference TRBV16 and TRBJ2-7 gives the whole variable domain GEEVAQTPKHLVRGEGQKAKLYCAPIKGHSYVFWYQQVLKNEFKFLISFQNENVFDETGMPKERFSAKCLPNSPCSLEIQATKLEDSAVYFCASSYGTASYEQYFGPGTRLTVT.

With regard to this clonotype: Germline is not matched at one junction end, which may reflect a read error. The rearrangement joins TRBV7-9 to TRBJ2-1; no clear D. The CDR3 is 8 amino acids. Germline lookup yields CDR1 SEHNR and CDR2 FQNEAQ (reference sequence). CDR3 in DNA: TGTGCCAGCAGCCCCTTACTCTTC. Encoded protein: CASSPLLF.